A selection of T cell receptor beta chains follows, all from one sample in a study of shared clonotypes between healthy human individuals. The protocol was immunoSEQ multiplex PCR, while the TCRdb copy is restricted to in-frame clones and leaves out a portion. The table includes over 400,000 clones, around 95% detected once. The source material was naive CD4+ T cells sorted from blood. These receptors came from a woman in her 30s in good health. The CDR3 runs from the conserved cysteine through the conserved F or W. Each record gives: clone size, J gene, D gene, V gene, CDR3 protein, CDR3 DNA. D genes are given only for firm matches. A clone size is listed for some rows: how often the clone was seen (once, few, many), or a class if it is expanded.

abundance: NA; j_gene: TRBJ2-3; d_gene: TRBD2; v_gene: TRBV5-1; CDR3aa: CASSDGRNGVDTQYF; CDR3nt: TGCGCCAGCAGTGACGGGAGGAATGGCGTAGATACGCAGTATTTT
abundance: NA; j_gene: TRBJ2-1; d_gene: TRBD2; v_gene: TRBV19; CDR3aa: CASSPIPGLAGGPRSYNEQFF; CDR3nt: TGTGCCAGTAGTCCGATCCCGGGACTAGCGGGAGGCCCGAGGTCCTACAATGAGCAGTTCTTC
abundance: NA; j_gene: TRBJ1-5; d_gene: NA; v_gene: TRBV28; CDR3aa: CASSPPSGVVQPQHF; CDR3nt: TGTGCCAGCAGTCCCCCCTCAGGTGTAGTTCAGCCCCAGCATTTT
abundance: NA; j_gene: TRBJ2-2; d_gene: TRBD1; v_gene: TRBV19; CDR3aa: CASSRKIGGTGNTGELFF; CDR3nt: TGTGCCAGTAGTCGAAAAATTGGTGGGACAGGGAACACCGGGGAGCTGTTTTTT
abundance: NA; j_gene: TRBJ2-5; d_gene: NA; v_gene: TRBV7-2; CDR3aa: CASSRPMSQETQYF; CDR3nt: TGTGCCAGCAGCCGCCCCATGTCCCAAGAGACCCAGTACTTC
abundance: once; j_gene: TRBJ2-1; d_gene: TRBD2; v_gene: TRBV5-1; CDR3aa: CASSPGLAGGDEQFF; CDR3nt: TGCGCCAGCAGCCCAGGACTAGCCGGGGGCGATGAGCAGTTCTTC
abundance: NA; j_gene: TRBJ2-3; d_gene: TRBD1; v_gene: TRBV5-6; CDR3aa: CASRFKGGKFTDTQYF; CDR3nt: TGTGCCAGCAGGTTTAAAGGGGGCAAGTTCACAGATACGCAGTATTTT
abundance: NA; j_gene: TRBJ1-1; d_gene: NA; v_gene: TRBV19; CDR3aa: CASSIQLDTEAFF; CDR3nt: TGTGCCAGTAGTATCCAACTGGACACTGAAGCTTTCTTT
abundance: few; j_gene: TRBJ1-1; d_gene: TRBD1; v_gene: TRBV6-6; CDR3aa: CASSRGQGEAFF; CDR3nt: TGTGCCAGCAGCCGGGGACAGGGTGAAGCTTTCTTT
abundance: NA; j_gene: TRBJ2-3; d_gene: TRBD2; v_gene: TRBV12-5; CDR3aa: CASGRTSGSSTDTQYF; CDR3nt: TGTGCTAGTGGACGGACTAGCGGTTCTAGCACAGATACGCAGTATTTT
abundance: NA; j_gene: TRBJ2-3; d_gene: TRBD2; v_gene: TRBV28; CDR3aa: CASSLGLAADTQYF; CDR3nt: TGTGCCAGCAGTCTGGGACTAGCGGCAGATACGCAGTATTTT
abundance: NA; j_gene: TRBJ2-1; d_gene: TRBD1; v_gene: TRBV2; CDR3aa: CASSRQGGNEQFF; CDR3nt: TGTGCCAGCAGTAGACAGGGCGGCAATGAGCAGTTCTTC
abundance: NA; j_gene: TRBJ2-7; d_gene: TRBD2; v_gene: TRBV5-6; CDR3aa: CASSREASGSYEQYF; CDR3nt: TGTGCCAGCAGCCGTGAGGCTAGCGGGAGTTACGAGCAGTACTTC
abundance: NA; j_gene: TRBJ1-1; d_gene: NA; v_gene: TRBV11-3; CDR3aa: CASSPDPKNTEAFF; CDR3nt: TGTGCCAGCAGCCCTGACCCTAAAAACACTGAAGCTTTCTTT
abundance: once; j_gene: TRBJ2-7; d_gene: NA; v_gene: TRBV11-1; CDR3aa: CASSLVGGLASYEQYF; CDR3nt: TGTGCCAGCAGCTTAGTGGGGGGACTCGCATCCTACGAGCAGTACTTC
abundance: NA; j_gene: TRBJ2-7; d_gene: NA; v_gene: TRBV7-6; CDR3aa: CASSGGGISTYEEQYF; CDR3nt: TGTGCCTCTTCTGGTGGGGGGATTTCAACATACGAGGAGCAGTACTTC
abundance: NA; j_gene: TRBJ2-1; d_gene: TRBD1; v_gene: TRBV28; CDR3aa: CASSSPWDSSSYNEQFF; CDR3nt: TGTGCCAGCAGTTCGCCTTGGGACAGTTCCTCCTACAATGAGCAGTTCTTC
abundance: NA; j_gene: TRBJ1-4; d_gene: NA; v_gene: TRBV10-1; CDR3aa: CASSESRGNEKLFF; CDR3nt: TGCGCCAGCAGTGAGTCACGAGGGAACGAAAAACTGTTTTTT
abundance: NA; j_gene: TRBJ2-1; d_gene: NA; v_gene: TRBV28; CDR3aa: CASSSQGGGFSSYNEQFF; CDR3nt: TGTGCCAGCAGTTCTCAGGGGGGAGGGTTTAGCTCCTACAATGAGCAGTTCTTC
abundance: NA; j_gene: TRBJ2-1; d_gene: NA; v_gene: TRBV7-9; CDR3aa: CASSLRALADEQFF; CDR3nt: TGTGCCAGCAGCTTAAGGGCTCTAGCCGATGAGCAGTTCTTC
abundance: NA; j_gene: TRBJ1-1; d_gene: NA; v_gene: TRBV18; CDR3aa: CASSRQGHPIYNTEAFF; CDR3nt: TGTGCCAGCTCAAGGCAGGGCCATCCGATTTACAACACTGAAGCTTTCTTT
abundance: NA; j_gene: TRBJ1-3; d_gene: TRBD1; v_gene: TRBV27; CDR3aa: CASSDRVRSNTIYF; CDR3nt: TGTGCCAGCTCTGACAGGGTTAGATCCAACACCATATATTTT
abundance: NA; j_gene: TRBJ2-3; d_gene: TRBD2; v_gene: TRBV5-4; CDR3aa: CASSFRAGGPGTDTQYF; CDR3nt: TGTGCCAGCAGCTTCCGTGCGGGAGGTCCCGGCACAGATACGCAGTATTTT
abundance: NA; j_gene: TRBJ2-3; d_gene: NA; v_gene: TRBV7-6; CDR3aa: CATLEGDTQYF; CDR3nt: TGTGCCACCTTAGAGGGAGATACGCAGTATTTT
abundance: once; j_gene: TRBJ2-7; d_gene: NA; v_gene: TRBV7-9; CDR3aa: CASSLAAVGLPYEQYF; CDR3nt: TGTGCCAGCAGCTTAGCTGCGGTCGGACTGCCCTACGAGCAGTACTTC
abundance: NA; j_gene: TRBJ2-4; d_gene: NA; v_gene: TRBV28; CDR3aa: CASRSDSGLTAKNIQYF; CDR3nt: TGTGCCAGCAGGTCGGACTCGGGCCTCACAGCCAAAAACATTCAGTACTTC
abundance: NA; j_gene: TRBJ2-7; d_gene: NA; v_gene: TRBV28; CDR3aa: CASSSTPYEQYF; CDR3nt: TGTGCCAGCAGTTCCACACCTTACGAGCAGTACTTC
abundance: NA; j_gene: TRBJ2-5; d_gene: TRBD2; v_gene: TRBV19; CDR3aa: CASKLAATSQETQYF; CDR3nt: TGTGCCAGTAAACTAGCGGCAACGAGCCAAGAGACCCAGTACTTC
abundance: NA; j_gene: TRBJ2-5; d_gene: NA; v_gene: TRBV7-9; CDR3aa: CASSQIRETQYF; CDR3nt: TGTGCCAGCAGCCAGATCCGAGAGACCCAGTACTTC
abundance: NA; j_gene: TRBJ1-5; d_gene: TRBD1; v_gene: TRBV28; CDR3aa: CASSPFRDRGRRQPQHF; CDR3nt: TGTGCCAGCAGTCCATTCCGGGACAGGGGGCGTCGGCAGCCCCAGCATTTT
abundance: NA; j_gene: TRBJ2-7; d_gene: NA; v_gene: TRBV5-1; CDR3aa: CASSPGGAEVISEQYF; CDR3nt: TGCGCCAGCAGCCCTGGGGGGGCCGAGGTAATTAGCGAGCAGTACTTC
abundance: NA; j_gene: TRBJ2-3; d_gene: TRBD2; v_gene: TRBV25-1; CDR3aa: CASGLAGGDTQYF; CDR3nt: TGTGCCAGCGGACTAGCGGGAGGCGATACGCAGTATTTT
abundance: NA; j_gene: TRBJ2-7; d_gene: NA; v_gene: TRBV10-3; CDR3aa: CAISEGSLQEGYEQYF; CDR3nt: TGTGCCATCAGTGAAGGCTCACTTCAGGAGGGGTACGAGCAGTACTTC
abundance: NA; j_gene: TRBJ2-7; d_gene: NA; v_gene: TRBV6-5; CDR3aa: CASSYRPTGRDEQYF; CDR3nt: TGTGCCAGCAGTTACCGCCCTACGGGACGGGACGAGCAGTACTTC
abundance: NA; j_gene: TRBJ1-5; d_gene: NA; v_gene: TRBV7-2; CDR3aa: CASSLGAQGNDQPQHF; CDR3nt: TGTGCCAGCAGCTTAGGGGCGCAGGGGAACGATCAGCCCCAGCATTTT
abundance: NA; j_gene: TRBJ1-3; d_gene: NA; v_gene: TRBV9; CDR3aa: CASSDNRVTGNTIYF; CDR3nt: TGTGCCAGCAGCGACAACAGGGTGACTGGAAACACCATATATTTT
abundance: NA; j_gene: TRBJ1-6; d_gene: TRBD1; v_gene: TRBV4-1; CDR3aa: CASSQLDRDNSPLHF; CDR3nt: TGCGCCAGCAGCCAACTGGACAGGGATAATTCACCCCTCCACTTT
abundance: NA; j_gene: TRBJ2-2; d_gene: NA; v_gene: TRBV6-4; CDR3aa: CASSPSGTNTGELFF; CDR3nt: TGTGCCAGCAGTCCCAGCGGCACGAACACCGGGGAGCTGTTTTTT
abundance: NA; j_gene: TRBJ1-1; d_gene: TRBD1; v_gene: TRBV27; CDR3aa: CASSLRRGTVGAEAFF; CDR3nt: TGTGCCAGCAGTTTACGGCGGGGGACAGTGGGCGCTGAAGCTTTCTTT
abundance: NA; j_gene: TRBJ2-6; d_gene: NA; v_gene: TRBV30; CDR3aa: CAWSVEGSGANVLTF; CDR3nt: TGTGCCTGGAGTGTAGAGGGCTCTGGGGCCAACGTCCTGACTTTC
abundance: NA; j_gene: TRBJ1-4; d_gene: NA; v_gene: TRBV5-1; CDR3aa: CASSLGSGEKLFF; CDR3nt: TGCGCCAGCAGCTTGGGTTCTGGAGAAAAACTGTTTTTT
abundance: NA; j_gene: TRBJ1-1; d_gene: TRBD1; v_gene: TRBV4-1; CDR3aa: CASSSRDREGWNAEAFF; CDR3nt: TGCGCCAGCAGTTCCCGGGACAGGGAGGGCTGGAACGCTGAAGCTTTCTTT
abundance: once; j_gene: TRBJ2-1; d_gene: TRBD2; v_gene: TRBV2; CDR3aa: CASKGRALDNEQFF; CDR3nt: TGTGCCAGCAAAGGGAGGGCCTTGGACAATGAGCAGTTCTTC
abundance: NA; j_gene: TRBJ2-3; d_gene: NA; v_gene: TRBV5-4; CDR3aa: CASSLVTDTQYF; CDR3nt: TGTGCCAGCAGCTTGGTCACAGATACGCAGTATTTT
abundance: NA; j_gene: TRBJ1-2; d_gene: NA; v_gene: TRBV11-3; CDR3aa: CARGPAAGRGYTF; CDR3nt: TGTGCCAGAGGCCCGGCGGCGGGGCGAGGCTACACCTTC
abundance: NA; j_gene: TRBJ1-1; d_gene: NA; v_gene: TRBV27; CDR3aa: CASSLGPNTEAFF; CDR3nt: TGTGCCAGCAGTTTAGGGCCGAACACTGAAGCTTTCTTT